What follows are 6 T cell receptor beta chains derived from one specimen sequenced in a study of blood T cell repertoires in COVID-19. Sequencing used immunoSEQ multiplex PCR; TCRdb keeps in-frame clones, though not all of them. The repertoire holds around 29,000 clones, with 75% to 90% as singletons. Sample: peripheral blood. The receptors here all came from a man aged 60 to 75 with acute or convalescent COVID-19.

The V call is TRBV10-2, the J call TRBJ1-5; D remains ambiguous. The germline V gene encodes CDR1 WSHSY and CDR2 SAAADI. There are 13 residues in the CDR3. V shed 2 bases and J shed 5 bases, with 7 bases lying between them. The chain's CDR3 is CASSEIIDQPQHF. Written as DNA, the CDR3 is TGCGCCAGCAGTGAGATAATCGATCAGCCCCAGCATTTT.

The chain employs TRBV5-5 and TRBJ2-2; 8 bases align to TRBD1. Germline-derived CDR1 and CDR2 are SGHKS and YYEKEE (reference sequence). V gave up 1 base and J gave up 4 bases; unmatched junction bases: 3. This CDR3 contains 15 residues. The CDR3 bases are TGTGCCAGCAGCTTGATAGGACAGGGCACCGGGGAGCTGTTTTTT. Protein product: CASSLIGQGTGELFF.

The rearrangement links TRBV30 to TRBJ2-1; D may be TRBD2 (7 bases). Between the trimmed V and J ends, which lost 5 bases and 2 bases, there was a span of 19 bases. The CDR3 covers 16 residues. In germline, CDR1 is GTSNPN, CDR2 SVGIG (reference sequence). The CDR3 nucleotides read TGTGCCTGGGGCAGGGGAGGGACTTCGGCCTACAATGAGCAGTTCTTC. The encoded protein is CAWGRGGTSAYNEQFF.

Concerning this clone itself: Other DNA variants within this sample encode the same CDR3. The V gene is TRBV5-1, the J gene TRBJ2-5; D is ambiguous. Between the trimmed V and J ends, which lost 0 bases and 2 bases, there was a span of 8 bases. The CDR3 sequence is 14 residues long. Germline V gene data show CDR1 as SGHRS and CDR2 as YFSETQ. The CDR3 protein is CASSLAGFQETQYF. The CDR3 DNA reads TGCGCCAGCAGCTTGGCCGGGTTTCAAGAGACCCAGTACTTC.

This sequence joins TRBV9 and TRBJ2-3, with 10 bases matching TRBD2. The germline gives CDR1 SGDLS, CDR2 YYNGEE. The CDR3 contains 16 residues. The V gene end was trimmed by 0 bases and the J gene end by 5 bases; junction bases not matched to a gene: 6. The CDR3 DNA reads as TGTGCCAGCAGCGTAGCTGGGGTAGCGGGAGGAGATACGCAGTATTTT. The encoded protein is CASSVAGVAGGDTQYF.

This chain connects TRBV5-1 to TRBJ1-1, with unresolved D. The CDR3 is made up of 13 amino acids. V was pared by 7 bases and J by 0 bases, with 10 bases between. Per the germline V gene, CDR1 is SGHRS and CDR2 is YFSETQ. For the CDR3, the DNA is TGCGCCAGCGCGGCGGGTATGAACACTGAAGCTTTCTTT. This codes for CASAAGMNTEAFF.